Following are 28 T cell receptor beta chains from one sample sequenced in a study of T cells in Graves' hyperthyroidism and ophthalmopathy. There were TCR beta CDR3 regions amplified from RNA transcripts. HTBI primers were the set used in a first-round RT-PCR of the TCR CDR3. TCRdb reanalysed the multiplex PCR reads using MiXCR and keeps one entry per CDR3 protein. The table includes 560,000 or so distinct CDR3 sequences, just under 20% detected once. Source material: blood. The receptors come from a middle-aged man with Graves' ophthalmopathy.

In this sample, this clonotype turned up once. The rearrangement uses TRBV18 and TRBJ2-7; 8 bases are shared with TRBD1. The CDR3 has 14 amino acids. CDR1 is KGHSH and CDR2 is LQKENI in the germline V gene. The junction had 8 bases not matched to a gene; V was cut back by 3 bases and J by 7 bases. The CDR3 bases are TGTGCCAGCTCACCGTGGGGGACAGGTGAGGAGCAGTACTTC. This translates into CASSPWGTGEEQYF.

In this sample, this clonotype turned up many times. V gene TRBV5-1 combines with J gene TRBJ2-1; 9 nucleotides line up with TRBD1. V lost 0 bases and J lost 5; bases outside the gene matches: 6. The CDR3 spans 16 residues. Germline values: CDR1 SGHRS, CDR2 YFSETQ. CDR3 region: CASSLVVGQGDNEQFF. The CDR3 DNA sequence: TGCGCCAGCAGCTTGGTGGTGGGACAGGGAGACAATGAGCAGTTCTTC.

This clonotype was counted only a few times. The CDR3 sequence is CASSLESTRGYEQYF. For the CDR3, the DNA is TGTGCCAGCAGCTTGGAGTCTACCAGGGGCTACGAGCAGTACTTC. The V and J genes are TRBV5-6 and TRBJ2-7, with D possibly TRBD1 on 6 matching bases. CDR1 SGHDT and CDR2 YYEEEE come from the germline V gene. The CDR3 has 15 residues. With 0 bases removed from V and 3 bases from J, the gap between germline ends came to 13 bases.

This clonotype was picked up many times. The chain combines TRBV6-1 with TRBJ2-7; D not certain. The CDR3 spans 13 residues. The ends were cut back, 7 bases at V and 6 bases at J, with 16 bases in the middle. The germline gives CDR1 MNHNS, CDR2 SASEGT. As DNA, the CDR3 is TGTGCCAGCAATGGACGGTGGGTCCTCGAGCAGTACTTC. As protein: CASNGRWVLEQYF.

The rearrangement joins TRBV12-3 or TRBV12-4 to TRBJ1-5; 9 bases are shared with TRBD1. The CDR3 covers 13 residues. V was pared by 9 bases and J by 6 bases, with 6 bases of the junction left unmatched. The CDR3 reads CASGDRETQPQHF. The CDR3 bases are TGTGCCAGTGGGGACAGGGAGACTCAGCCCCAGCATTTT.

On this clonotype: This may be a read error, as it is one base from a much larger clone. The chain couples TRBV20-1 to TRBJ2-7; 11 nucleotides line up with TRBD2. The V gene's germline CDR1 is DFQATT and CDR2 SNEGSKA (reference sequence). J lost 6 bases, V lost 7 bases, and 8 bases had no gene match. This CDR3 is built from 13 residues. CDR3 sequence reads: CSVRSSGRTEQYF. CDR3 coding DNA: TGCAGTGTTAGGTCTAGCGGGAGGACCGAGCAGTACTTC.

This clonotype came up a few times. The CDR3 DNA follows: TGTGCCAGCAGTTTAGCGCTAATGAACAGCCTAGCCAAAAACATTCAGTACTTC. Protein product: CASSLALMNSLAKNIQYF. The chain carries TRBV12-3 or TRBV12-4 and TRBJ2-4, with D hard to call. V was clipped by 0 bases and J by 0 bases, with 15 bases between them. The CDR3 contains 18 residues.

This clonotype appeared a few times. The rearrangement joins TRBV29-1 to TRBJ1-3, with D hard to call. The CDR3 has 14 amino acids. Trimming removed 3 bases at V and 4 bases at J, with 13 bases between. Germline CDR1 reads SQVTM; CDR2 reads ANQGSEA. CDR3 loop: CSVEPLVGGNTIYF. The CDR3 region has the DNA TGCAGCGTTGAGCCCCTGGTTGGGGGAAACACCATATATTTT.

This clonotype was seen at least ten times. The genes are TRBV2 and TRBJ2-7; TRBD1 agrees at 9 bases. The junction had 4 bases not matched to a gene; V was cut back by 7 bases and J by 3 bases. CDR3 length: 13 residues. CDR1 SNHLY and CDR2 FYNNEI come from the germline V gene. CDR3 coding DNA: TGTGCCAGCACTACAGGGGGCGACTACGAGCAGTACTTC. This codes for CASTTGGDYEQYF.

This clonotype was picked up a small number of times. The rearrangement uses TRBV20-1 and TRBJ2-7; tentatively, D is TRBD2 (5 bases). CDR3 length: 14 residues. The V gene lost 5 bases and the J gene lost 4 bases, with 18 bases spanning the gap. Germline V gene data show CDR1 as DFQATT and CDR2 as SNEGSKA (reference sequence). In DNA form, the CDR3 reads TGCAGTGCTGAAGAGGGATTCGGCCTTTACGAGCAGTACTTC. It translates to CSAEEGFGLYEQYF.

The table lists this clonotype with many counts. CDR3 in amino acids: CASSPLRHTEAFF. The DNA of the CDR3 is TGCGCCAGCAGCCCCCTTCGGCACACTGAAGCTTTCTTT. This chain uses TRBV5-1 with TRBJ1-1; D unresolved. The CDR3 extends over 13 amino acids. V gave up 4 bases and J gave up 3 bases, with 10 bases separating them. Germline values: CDR1 SGHRS, CDR2 YFSETQ. The full variable domain, its missing parts supplied by reference TRBV5-1 and TRBJ1-1, is KAGVTQTPRYLIKTRGQQVTLSCSPISGHRSVSWYQQTPGQGLQFLFEYFSETQRNKGNFPGRFSGRQFSNSRSEMNVSTLELGDSALYLCASSPLRHTEAFFGQGTRLTVV.

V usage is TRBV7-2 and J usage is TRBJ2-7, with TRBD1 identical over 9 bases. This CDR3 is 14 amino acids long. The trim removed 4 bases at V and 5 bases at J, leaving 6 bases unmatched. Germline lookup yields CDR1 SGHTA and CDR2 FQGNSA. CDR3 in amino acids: CASSYPWTGDEQYF. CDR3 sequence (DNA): TGTGCCAGCAGCTACCCGTGGACAGGGGACGAGCAGTACTTC.

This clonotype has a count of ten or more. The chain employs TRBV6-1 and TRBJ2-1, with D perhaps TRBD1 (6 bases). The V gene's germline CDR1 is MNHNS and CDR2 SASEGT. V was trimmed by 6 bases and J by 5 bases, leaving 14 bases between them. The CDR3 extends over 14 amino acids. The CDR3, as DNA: TGTGCCAGCAGGAGTAATTGGGGGCACAATGAGCAGTTCTTC. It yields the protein CASRSNWGHNEQFF.

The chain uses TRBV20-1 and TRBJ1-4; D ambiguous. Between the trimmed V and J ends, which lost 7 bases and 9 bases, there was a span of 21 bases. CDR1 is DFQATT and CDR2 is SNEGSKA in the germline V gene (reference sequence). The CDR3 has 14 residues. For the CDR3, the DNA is TGCAGTGTTCCCCCCGACCCGACCAACCAAAAACTGTTTTTT. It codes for CSVPPDPTNQKLFF.

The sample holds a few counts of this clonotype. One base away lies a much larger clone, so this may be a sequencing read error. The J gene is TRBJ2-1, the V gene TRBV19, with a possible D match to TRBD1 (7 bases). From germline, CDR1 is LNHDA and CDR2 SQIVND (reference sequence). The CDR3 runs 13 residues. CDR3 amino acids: CASSTRGENERFF. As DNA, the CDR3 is TGTGCCAGTAGTACCAGGGGGGAAAATGAGCGGTTCTTC. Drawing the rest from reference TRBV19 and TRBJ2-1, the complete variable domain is DGGITQSPKYLFRKEGQNVTLSCEQNLNHDAMYWYRQDPGQGLRLIYYSQIVNDFQKGDIAEGYSVSREKKESFPLTVTSAQKNPTAFYLCASSTRGENERFFGPGTRLTVL.

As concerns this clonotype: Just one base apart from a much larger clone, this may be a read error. The CDR3 region is CASSLNGGAYNEQFF. The CDR3 DNA reads TGTGCCAGCAGCTTAAACGGCGGAGCCTACAATGAGCAGTTCTTC. The genes are TRBV7-3 and TRBJ2-1; no firm D call. The germline V gene has CDR1 SGHTA and CDR2 FQGTGA. CDR3 length: 15 residues. V was shortened by 1 base and J by 2 bases, with 9 bases between the two germline ends.

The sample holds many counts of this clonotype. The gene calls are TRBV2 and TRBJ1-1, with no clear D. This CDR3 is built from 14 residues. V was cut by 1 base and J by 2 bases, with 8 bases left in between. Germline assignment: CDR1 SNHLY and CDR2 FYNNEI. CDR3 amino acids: CASSEVSINTEAFF. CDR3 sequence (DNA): TGTGCCAGCAGTGAAGTTAGCATAAACACTGAAGCTTTCTTT.

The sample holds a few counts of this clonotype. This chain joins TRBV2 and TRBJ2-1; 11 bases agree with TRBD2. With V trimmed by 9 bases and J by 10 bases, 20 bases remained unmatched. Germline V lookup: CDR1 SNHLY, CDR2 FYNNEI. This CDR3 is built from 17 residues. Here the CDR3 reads CARGYIYSGRARGEQFF. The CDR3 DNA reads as TGTGCCAGGGGATATATATATAGCGGGAGGGCCCGCGGCGAGCAGTTCTTC.

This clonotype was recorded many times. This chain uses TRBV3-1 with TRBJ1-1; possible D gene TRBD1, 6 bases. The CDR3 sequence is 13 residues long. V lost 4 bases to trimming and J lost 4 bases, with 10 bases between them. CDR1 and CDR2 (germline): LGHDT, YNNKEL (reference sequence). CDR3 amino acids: CASSRTGITEAFF. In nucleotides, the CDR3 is TGTGCCAGCAGCCGAACAGGGATCACTGAAGCTTTCTTT.

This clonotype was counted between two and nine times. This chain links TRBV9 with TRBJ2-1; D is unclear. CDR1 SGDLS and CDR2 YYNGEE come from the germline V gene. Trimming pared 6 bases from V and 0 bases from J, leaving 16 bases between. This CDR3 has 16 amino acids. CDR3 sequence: CASTPTWASSYNEQFF. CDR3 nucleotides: TGTGCCAGCACCCCGACCTGGGCGAGCTCCTACAATGAGCAGTTCTTC.

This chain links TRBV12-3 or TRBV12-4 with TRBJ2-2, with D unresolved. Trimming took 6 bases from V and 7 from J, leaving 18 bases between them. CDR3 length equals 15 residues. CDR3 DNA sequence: TGTGCCAGCAGCCCCACCCGAGGACCCATCGGGGAGCTGTTTTTT. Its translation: CASSPTRGPIGELFF.

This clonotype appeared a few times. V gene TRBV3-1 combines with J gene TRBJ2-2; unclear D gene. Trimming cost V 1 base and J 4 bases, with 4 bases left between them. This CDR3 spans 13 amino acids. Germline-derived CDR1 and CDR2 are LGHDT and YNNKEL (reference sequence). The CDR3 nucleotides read TGTGCCAGCAGCCAAGTGGCCACCGGGGAGCTGTTTTTT. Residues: CASSQVATGELFF.

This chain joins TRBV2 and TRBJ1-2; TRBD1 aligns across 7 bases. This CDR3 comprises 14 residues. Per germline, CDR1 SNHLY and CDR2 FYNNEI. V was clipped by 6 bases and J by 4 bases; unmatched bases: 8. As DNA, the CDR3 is TGTGCCAGCAGCGGGAGGACAGGCCCCTATGGCTACACCTTC. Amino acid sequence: CASSGRTGPYGYTF.

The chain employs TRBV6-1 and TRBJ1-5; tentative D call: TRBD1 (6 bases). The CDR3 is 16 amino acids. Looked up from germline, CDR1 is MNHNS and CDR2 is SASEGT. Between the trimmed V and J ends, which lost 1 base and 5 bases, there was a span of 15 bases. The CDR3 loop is CASSEGGGGGHQPQHF. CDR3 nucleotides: TGTGCCAGCAGTGAAGGGGGGGGGGGCGGTCATCAGCCCCAGCATTTT.

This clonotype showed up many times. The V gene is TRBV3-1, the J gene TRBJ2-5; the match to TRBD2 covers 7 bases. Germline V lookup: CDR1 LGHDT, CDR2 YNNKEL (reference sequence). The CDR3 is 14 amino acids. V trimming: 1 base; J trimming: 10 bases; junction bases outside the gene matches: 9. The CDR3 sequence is CASSQGTRAVRQYF. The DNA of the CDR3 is TGTGCCAGCAGCCAAGGGACTAGGGCCGTACGCCAGTACTTC.

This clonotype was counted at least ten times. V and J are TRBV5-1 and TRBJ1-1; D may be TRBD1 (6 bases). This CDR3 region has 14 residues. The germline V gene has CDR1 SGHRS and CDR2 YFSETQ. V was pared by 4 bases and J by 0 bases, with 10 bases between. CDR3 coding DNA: TGCGCCAGCAGCGTCACAGGGATGAACACTGAAGCTTTCTTT. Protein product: CASSVTGMNTEAFF.

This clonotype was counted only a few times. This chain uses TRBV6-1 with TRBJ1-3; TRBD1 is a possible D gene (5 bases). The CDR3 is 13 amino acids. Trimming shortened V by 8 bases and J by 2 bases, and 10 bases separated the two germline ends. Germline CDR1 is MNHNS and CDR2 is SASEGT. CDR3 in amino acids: CASFGGAGNTIYF. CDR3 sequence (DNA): TGTGCCAGCTTCGGGGGTGCTGGAAACACCATATATTTT.

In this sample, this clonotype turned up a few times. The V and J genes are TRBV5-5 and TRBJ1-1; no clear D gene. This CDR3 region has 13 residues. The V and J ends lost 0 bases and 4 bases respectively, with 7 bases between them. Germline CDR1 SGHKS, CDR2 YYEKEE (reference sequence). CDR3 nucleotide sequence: TGTGCCAGCAGCTTGGACATCGCCACTGAAGCTTTCTTT. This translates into CASSLDIATEAFF.